The next 9 T cell receptor beta chains were all read from a single sample in a study of Ad26.COV2.S vaccination and SARS-CoV-2 variants. Sequencing was performed with immunoSEQ multiplex PCR; in TCRdb, only in-frame clones are kept and a portion is missing. The table records 400,000 to 450,000 clones, 90% of them present only once. Treatment indicated: 15 to 20 received Ad26.COV2.S at low or high dose, single or two shots; roughly five received placebo; per-sample allocation not given. Specimen acquisition occurred on day 63 following the initial vaccine or placebo injection. The material was peripheral blood, obtained in a trial of Ad26.COV2.S vaccine versus placebo. The receptors were gathered from a person between 18 and 60 years old who received the Ad26.COV2.S COVID-19 vaccine or a placebo.

The chain combines TRBV30 with TRBJ1-2, with TRBD1 matching over 8 bases. V lost 5 bases and J lost 7; bases outside the gene matches: 3. CDR3 length equals 11 residues. The germline V gene encodes CDR1 GTSNPN and CDR2 SVGIG (reference sequence). Written as DNA, the CDR3 is TGTGCCTGGGGACAGGGTGCTGGCTACACCTTC. This encodes CAWGQGAGYTF.

With regard to this clone: The same CDR3 arises from other DNA sequences in this sample as well. The rearrangement joins TRBV12-3 or TRBV12-4 to TRBJ2-2; D uncertain. The CDR3 has 11 residues. V was pared by 3 bases and J by 6 bases, with 2 bases between. This chain's CDR3 is CASSFAGELFF. The CDR3 coding sequence is TGTGCCAGCAGTTTTGCCGGGGAGCTGTTTTTT.

The chain employs TRBV12-3 or TRBV12-4 and TRBJ1-5; D unclear. The CDR3 length is 13 residues. V dropped 1 base and J dropped 6 bases, with 7 bases sitting between them. The CDR3 nucleotides are TGTGCCAGCAGTTTAGGGGGAGCTCAGCCCCAGCATTTT. This translates into CASSLGGAQPQHF.

The chain combines TRBV4-3 with TRBJ2-5, with D possibly TRBD2 on 6 matching bases. The CDR3 is made up of 14 amino acids. The germline V and J ends were trimmed by 2 bases and 2 bases, with 9 bases remaining between them. CDR1 is LGHNA, CDR2 YSLEER, per germline. CDR3 DNA: TGCGCCAGCAGCCAAATCGGACTACAAGAGACCCAGTACTTC. It translates to CASSQIGLQETQYF.

This rearrangement joins TRBV5-6 to TRBJ2-1; D perhaps matches TRBD1 (6 bases). The V and J ends lost 4 bases and 2 bases respectively, with 10 bases between them. The CDR3 covers 14 residues. Germline V gene data show CDR1 as SGHDT and CDR2 as YYEEEE. CDR3 amino acids: CASSPRTAYNEQFF. DNA for the CDR3: TGTGCCAGCAGCCCTCGGACAGCCTACAATGAGCAGTTCTTC.

V gene TRBV7-2 combines with J gene TRBJ1-3; possibly TRBD1 for D (5 bases). Germline CDR1 reads SGHTA; CDR2 reads FQGNSA. The CDR3 runs 15 residues. V gave up 5 bases and J gave up 0 bases, with 11 bases separating them. The CDR3: CASSVSDNSGNTIYF. The CDR3 nucleotides read TGTGCCAGCAGCGTCTCGGACAACTCTGGAAACACCATATATTTT.

The chain uses TRBV2 and TRBJ1-1; 9 bases agree with TRBD1. The junction had 8 bases not matched to a gene; V was cut back by 7 bases and J by 2 bases. CDR3 length equals 15 residues. CDR1 SNHLY and CDR2 FYNNEI come from the germline V gene. The CDR3 nucleotides are TGTGCCAGCACCAAAAGGACAGGGGTCAACACTGAAGCTTTCTTT. As protein: CASTKRTGVNTEAFF.

The V and J genes are TRBV5-4 and TRBJ2-3; no clear D gene. V lost 0 bases and J lost 7, with 6 bases in between. The germline gives CDR1 SGHNT, CDR2 YYREEE (reference sequence). This CDR3 is 12 amino acids long. This chain's CDR3 is CASSLGFNTQYF. The CDR3 nucleotides are TGTGCCAGCAGCTTGGGGTTTAATACGCAGTATTTT.

The chain joins TRBV7-2 to TRBJ1-6, with D tentatively TRBD1 (6 bases). This CDR3 has 14 residues. Germline CDR1 reads SGHTA; CDR2 reads FQGNSA. Trimming shortened V by 6 bases and J by 9 bases, and 15 bases separated the two germline ends. CDR3 region: CASRPKQGPSPLHF. The CDR3 DNA is TGTGCCAGCAGACCCAAACAGGGACCTTCACCCCTCCACTTT.